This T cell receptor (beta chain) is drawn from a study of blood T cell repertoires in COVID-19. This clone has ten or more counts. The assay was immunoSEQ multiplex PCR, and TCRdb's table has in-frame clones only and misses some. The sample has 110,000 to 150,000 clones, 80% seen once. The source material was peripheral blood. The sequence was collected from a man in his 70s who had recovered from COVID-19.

The CDR3 region is CASSRSRGWYEQYF. The CDR3 bases are TGTGCCAGCAGCCGGTCCAGGGGGTGGTACGAGCAGTACTTC. The chain has TRBV14 and TRBJ2-7; 7 bases are a match to TRBD1. The CDR3 is 14 residues long. Germline CDR1 SGHDN, CDR2 FVKESK. J gave up 4 bases and V 4 bases, and 7 bases lay outside the gene matches.